Listed here are 24 T cell receptor beta chains from one sample, sequenced in a study of shared clonotypes between healthy human individuals. The method was immunoSEQ multiplex PCR; TCRdb's version includes in-frame clones alone and lacks a portion of them. The data hold about 2.1 million clones, with over 85% observed a single time. CD45RO negativity and positive selection for CCR7 defined naive CD8 cells, a population that excluded terminally differentiated effector memory CD45RA+ cells. The sample was naive CD8+ T cells from PBMCs. These receptors were taken from a man aged 18 to 35 in good health. Some clones in this sample may be carry-over from other donors' samples.

This chain uses TRBV21-1 with TRBJ2-7; the DNA was not used to check the table's D call, TRBD2. TRBV21-1 is shown as a pseudogene. The CDR3 spans 14 residues. In DNA form, the CDR3 reads TGTGCCAGCAGCAGCCGGGGTTCGGCCTACGAGCAGTACTTC. Protein product: CASSSRGSAYEQYF.

Only a few counts were recorded for this clone. The rearrangement joins TRBV13 to TRBJ1-2; D is unclear. CDR1 is PRHDT, CDR2 FYEKMQ, per germline (reference sequence). V lost 3 bases to trimming and J lost 4 bases, with 3 bases between them. The CDR3 length is 11 residues. For the CDR3, the DNA is TGTGCCAGCAGCTTCGCCTATGGCTACACCTTC. It yields the protein CASSFAYGYTF.

Remarks on this clone: The sample contains more than one DNA sequence encoding this CDR3. The chain couples TRBV9 to TRBJ1-2; D is unclear. CDR3 length equals 13 residues. Looked up from germline, CDR1 is SGDLS and CDR2 is YYNGEE. Trimming cost V 0 bases and J 4 bases, with 7 bases left between them. CDR3 loop: CASSVGGSYGYTF. CDR3 DNA: TGTGCCAGCAGCGTAGGAGGTTCCTATGGCTACACCTTC.

V gene TRBV7-9 combines with J gene TRBJ2-7; TRBD2 might be the D (5 bases). Between the trimmed V and J ends, which lost 4 bases and 6 bases, there was a span of 16 bases. The V gene's germline CDR1 is SEHNR and CDR2 FQNEAQ (reference sequence). The CDR3 covers 14 residues. CDR3 sequence: CASSSELRVVEQYF. For the CDR3, the DNA is TGTGCCAGCAGCTCCGAGCTGAGGGTTGTCGAGCAGTACTTC. Looking up the rest from reference TRBV7-9 and TRBJ2-7 gives the full variable domain: DTGVSQNPRHKITKRGQNVTFRCDPISEHNRLYWYRQTLGQGPEFLTYFQNEAQLEKSRLLSDRFSAERPKGSFSTLEIQRTEQGDSAMYLCASSSELRVVEQYFGPGTRLTVT.

Remarks on this clone: Other DNA sequences of this sample code for an identical CDR3. The rearrangement joins TRBV6-1 to TRBJ2-7; D is undetermined. The CDR3 is 10 amino acids. In germline, CDR1 is MNHNS, CDR2 SASEGT. V lost 5 bases to trimming and J lost 3 bases, with 2 bases between them. CDR3 region: CASSHYEQYF. CDR3 bases: TGTGCCAGCAGTCACTACGAGCAGTACTTC.

In regard to this clone: This CDR3 is also generated by other DNA sequences in the sample. The chain joins TRBV27 to TRBJ2-1; 9 bases map to TRBD2. The CDR3 runs to 15 residues. Germline V gene data show CDR1 as MNHEY and CDR2 as SMNVEV (reference sequence). V lost 2 bases to trimming and J lost 3 bases; unmatched junction nucleotides: 2. CDR3 in amino acids: CASSLSSGSYNEQFF. In nucleotides, the CDR3 is TGTGCCAGCAGTTTAAGTAGCGGGAGCTACAATGAGCAGTTCTTC.

The chain couples TRBV28 to TRBJ2-2; D remains unclear. The CDR3 totals 12 residues. CDR1 and CDR2 (germline): MDHEN, SYDVKM. The V end lost 8 bases, the J end lost 5 bases, and 9 bases lay between the germline ends. CDR3 sequence: CASQTPTGELFF. The CDR3 nucleotides read TGTGCCAGCCAGACTCCGACCGGGGAGCTGTTTTTT.

The chain carries TRBV5-6 and TRBJ1-2; D is unresolved. This CDR3 is 15 amino acids long. Germline CDR1 and CDR2: SGHDT and YYEEEE. V shed 0 bases and J shed 8 bases, with 17 bases lying between them. Here the CDR3 reads CASSLEELGPKGYTF. CDR3 DNA sequence: TGTGCCAGCAGCTTGGAAGAGCTGGGCCCGAAGGGCTACACCTTC.

CDR3 DNA: TGTGCCAGCAGCTTAGGAAGGACAGGGGGCTCGGATGGCTACACCTTC. It yields the protein CASSLGRTGGSDGYTF. The chain recombines TRBV7-8 with TRBJ1-2; 11 bases are a match to TRBD1. After removal of 1 base from V and 6 bases from J, the junction contained 7 bases not matched to a gene. The CDR3 consists of 16 residues. From germline, CDR1 is SGHVS and CDR2 FQNEAQ.

The V gene is TRBV10-3, the J gene TRBJ2-2; 9 bases align to TRBD2. CDR3 length equals 17 residues. V lost 3 bases, J lost 0 bases, and 5 bases stayed unmatched. Looked up from germline, CDR1 is ENHRY and CDR2 is SYGVKD. CDR3 coding DNA: TGTGCCATCAGTGACGGACGACTAGCGGCGAACACCGGGGAGCTGTTTTTT. It is translated as CAISDGRLAANTGELFF.

The V call is TRBV27, the J call TRBJ2-7, with 12 bases fitting TRBD1. Trimming took 5 bases from V and 3 from J; bases not matched to a gene: 20. CDR1 is MNHEY and CDR2 is SMNVEV in the germline V gene (reference sequence). The CDR3 is 20 amino acids. The CDR3 reads CASSTGRPGTGGGGLYEQYF. DNA for the CDR3: TGTGCCAGCAGTACGGGCCGTCCCGGGACAGGGGGCGGGGGACTCTACGAGCAGTACTTC.

In its sample, this clone was seen once. V gene TRBV28 combines with J gene TRBJ2-1, with 10 bases fitting TRBD1. Germline CDR1 is MDHEN and CDR2 is SYDVKM. The trim removed 3 bases at V and 4 bases at J, leaving 9 bases unmatched. The CDR3 has 17 amino acids. The CDR3 loop is CASSLTGDRGFYNEQFF. In nucleotides, the CDR3 is TGTGCCAGCAGTTTGACGGGGGACAGGGGCTTTTACAATGAGCAGTTCTTC.

A single count supports this clone. Other DNA variants within this sample encode the same CDR3. The chain carries TRBV27 and TRBJ2-7; TRBD1 agrees at 11 bases. This CDR3 has 15 residues. Germline V lookup: CDR1 MNHEY, CDR2 SMNVEV (reference sequence). After removal of 5 bases from V and 4 bases from J, the junction contained 7 bases not matched to a gene. DNA of the CDR3: TGTGCCAGCAGTAAACCTGGACAGGGGGCGTACGAGCAGTACTTC. This sequence encodes CASSKPGQGAYEQYF.

The chain couples TRBV5-1 to TRBJ2-1, with D uncertain. The germline V and J ends were trimmed by 1 base and 6 bases, with 23 bases remaining between them. Per germline, CDR1 SGHRS and CDR2 YFSETQ. The CDR3 contains 18 residues. The CDR3 DNA is TGCGCCAGCAGCTTGTTACCGGATATGGTCTCGATTGGCAATGAGCAGTTCTTC. Protein sequence: CASSLLPDMVSIGNEQFF.

The CDR3 spells CASSLFRAAEKPMEQYF. The CDR3, as DNA: TGTGCCAGCAGTTTATTCCGTGCGGCAGAGAAGCCCATGGAGCAGTACTTC. This rearrangement joins TRBV28 to TRBJ2-7; no clear D. Trimming left V 1 base short and J 7 bases short, with 23 bases between. CDR3 length equals 17 residues. Germline V gives CDR1 MDHEN, CDR2 SYDVKM.

Concerning this clone: Other nucleotide sequences in the sample specify the same CDR3. The V and J genes are TRBV27 and TRBJ2-7; possible D gene TRBD2, 5 bases. Between the trimmed V and J ends, which lost 1 base and 0 bases, there was a span of 7 bases. The germline V gene encodes CDR1 MNHEY and CDR2 SMNVEV (reference sequence). The CDR3 contains 14 residues. The CDR3 nucleotides are TGTGCCAGCAGTTTATATGGGAGCTCCTACGAGCAGTACTTC. Amino acids: CASSLYGSSYEQYF.

CDR3 in DNA: TGTGCCAGCAGCTTGGACTTAATCGAGCAGTACTTC. Translating it yields CASSLDLIEQYF. The chain uses TRBV5-5 and TRBJ2-7, with D uncertain. This CDR3 comprises 12 residues. The ends were cut back, 0 bases at V and 6 bases at J, with 7 bases in the middle. Looked up from germline, CDR1 is SGHKS and CDR2 is YYEKEE (reference sequence).

V usage is TRBV29-1 and J usage is TRBJ2-5; a weak D match, TRBD2 (7 bases). The germline V gene encodes CDR1 SQVTM and CDR2 ANQGSEA. The CDR3 is 14 amino acids. V lost 8 bases, J lost 5 bases, and 21 bases lay in between. The CDR3 loop reads CSIQGGLGGETQYF. CDR3 nucleotide sequence: TGCAGCATACAGGGAGGGCTAGGGGGGGAGACCCAGTACTTC.

This clone occurred a few times. Different DNA sequences within this sample yield the same CDR3. The V and J genes are TRBV4-1 and TRBJ2-2, with unresolved D. Deletions cut 4 bases from V and 0 bases from J, with 6 bases between. This CDR3 has 14 residues. Germline V gene sequence: CDR1 MGHRA, CDR2 YSYEKL. For the CDR3, the DNA is TGCGCCAGCAGCCGGGCAACGAACACCGGGGAGCTGTTTTTT. The encoded protein is CASSRATNTGELFF.

The chain recombines TRBV7-8 with TRBJ2-5, with D unclear. The J call is in doubt because the DNA end fits TRBJ2-7 better. CDR1 is SGHVS and CDR2 is FQNEAQ in the germline V gene. This CDR3 contains 14 residues. CDR3 nucleotide sequence: TGTGCCAGCAGCCCGACCACGAGCTCCTACGAGCAGTACTTC. Its translation is CASSPTTSSYEQYF.

Worth noting for this clone: Other DNA sequences in the same sample also yield this CDR3. The J gene is TRBJ2-7, the V gene TRBV30, with 8 bases fitting TRBD1. Losses at the gene ends were 5 bases for V and 0 bases for J; bases not matched to a gene: 3. The CDR3 covers 13 residues. Germline CDR1 is GTSNPN and CDR2 is SVGIG (reference sequence). The CDR3 nucleotides are TGTGCCTGGGGGACAGGTAGCTCCTACGAGCAGTACTTC. Translated: CAWGTGSSYEQYF.

J is TRBJ1-2 and V is TRBV7-2, with 7 bases aligning to TRBD1. Germline CDR1 SGHTA, CDR2 FQGNSA. The CDR3 spans 15 residues. Germline trimming cut 5 bases from V and 4 bases from J; bases unmatched to any gene: 10. CDR3 residues: CASSTRGQALYGYTF. The CDR3, as DNA: TGTGCCAGCAGCACCCGCGGACAGGCCCTCTATGGCTACACCTTC.

This chain joins TRBV11-2 and TRBJ2-5; 8 bases line up with TRBD2. The J call could be wrong; TRBJ2-7 is a better fit for the DNA end. The CDR3 is 15 amino acids. Germline V gene lookup returns CDR1 SGHAT and CDR2 FQNNGV. CDR3 in DNA: TGTGCCAGCACCCTTCCGGCGGGAGGTTCCTACGAGCAGTACTTC. It yields the protein CASTLPAGGSYEQYF.

The chain carries TRBV12-1 and TRBJ2-2; the tabulated D call, TRBD2, remains unverified against the DNA. TRBV12-1 is a known pseudogene. This CDR3 contains 18 residues. As DNA, the CDR3 is TGTGCCAGCAGCCGGTGGGCCTTAGCGGGAGTTATCACCGGGGAGCTGTTTTTT. Protein sequence: CASSRWALAGVITGELFF.